The TCR beta chain described here comes from a study of graft-versus-host responses after intestinal transplantation. This CDR3 is 16 amino acids long. V gave up 5 bases and J gave up 9 bases; unmatched junction bases: 8. The germline gives CDR1 SEHNR, CDR2 FQNEAQ (reference sequence). As to this clone: Its antigen is unidentified.

Generated by immunoSEQ multiplex PCR, the TCRdb table keeps only in-frame clones and is missing some. The sample includes 100,000 or so clones, about 93% of them seen just once. The material sequenced was unstimulated CD8+ T cells sorted from spleen or lymph node cells, taken before intestinal transplant. This TCR came from a human donor who received an intestinal transplant. The chain uses TRBV7-9 and TRBJ2-1, with TRBD2 matching over 15 bases. This CDR3 is CASSTGLAGGWGEQFF. As DNA, the CDR3 is TGTGCCAGCAGCACGGGACTAGCGGGGGGATGGGGTGAGCAGTTCTTC.